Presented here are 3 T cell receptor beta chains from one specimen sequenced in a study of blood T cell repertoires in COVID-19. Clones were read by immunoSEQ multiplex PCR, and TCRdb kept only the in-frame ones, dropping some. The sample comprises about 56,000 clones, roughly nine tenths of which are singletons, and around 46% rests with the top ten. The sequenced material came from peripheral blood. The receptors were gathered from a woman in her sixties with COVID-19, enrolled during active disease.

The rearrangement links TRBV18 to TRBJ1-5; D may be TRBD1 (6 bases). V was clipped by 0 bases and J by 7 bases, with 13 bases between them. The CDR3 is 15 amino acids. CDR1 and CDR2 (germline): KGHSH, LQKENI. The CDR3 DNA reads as TGTGCCAGCTCACCACCGAACAGGGCCTACCAGCCCCAGCATTTT. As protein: CASSPPNRAYQPQHF.

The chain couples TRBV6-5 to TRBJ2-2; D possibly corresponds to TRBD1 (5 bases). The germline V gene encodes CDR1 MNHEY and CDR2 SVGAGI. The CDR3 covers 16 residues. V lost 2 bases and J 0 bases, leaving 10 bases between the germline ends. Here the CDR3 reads CASSYDRRANTGELFF. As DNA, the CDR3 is TGTGCCAGCAGTTACGACAGAAGGGCGAACACCGGGGAGCTGTTTTTT.

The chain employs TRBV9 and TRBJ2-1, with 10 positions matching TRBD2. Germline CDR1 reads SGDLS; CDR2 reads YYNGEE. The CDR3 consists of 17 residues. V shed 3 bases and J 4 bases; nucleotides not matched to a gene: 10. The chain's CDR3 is CASSGPSGSVAYNEQFF. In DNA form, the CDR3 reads TGTGCCAGCAGCGGACCTAGCGGGAGCGTCGCTTACAATGAGCAGTTCTTC.